This note documents a single T cell receptor (beta chain) sequence. Its antigen remains unknown. The data were taken from a study of cytomegalovirus exposure and HLA in healthy donors. The V and J ends lost 0 bases and 3 bases respectively, with 4 bases between them. CDR1 is SGHRS, CDR2 YFSETQ, per germline. The CDR3 loop spans 12 amino acids. With 60 Vbeta and 13 Jbeta primers, the PCR was carried out. The assay was immunoSEQ multiplex PCR, and TCRdb's table has in-frame clones only and misses some. In the table there are under 150,000 clones, about 64% of which are singletons. Whole-study findings and limits: Certain indistinguishable V segments, among them TRBV6-2 and TRBV6-3, were excluded. In vitro data verified a few CMV-associated chains as specific for CMV antigens.

The source is a young man in good health and CMV-seropositive. The sample comprised PBMCs. V is TRBV5-1 and J is TRBJ2-7, with no clear D. CDR3 sequence: CASSLVGYEQYF. In nucleotides, the CDR3 is TGCGCCAGCAGCTTGGTCGGCTACGAGCAGTACTTC.